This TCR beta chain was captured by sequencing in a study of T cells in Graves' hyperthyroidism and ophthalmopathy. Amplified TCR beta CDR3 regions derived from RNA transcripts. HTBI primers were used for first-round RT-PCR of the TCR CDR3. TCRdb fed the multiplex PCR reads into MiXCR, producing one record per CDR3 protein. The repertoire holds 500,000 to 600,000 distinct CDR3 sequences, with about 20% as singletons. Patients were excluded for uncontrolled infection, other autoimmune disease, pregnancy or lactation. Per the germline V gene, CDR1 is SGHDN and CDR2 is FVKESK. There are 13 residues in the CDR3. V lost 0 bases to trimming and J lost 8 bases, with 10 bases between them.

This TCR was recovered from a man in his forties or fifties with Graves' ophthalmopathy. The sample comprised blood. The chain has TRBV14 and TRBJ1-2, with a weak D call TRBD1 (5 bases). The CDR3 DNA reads TGTGCCAGCAGCCAAGAAACAGGAGCCGGCTACACCTTC. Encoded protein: CASSQETGAGYTF.